One sample yielded the 5 T cell receptor beta chains listed below, sequenced in a study of cytomegalovirus exposure and HLA in healthy donors. The PCR ran on 60 Vbeta and 13 Jbeta primers. The protocol was immunoSEQ multiplex PCR, while the TCRdb copy is restricted to in-frame clones and leaves out a portion. The sample carries 90,000 to 120,000 clones, around 72% recorded once. Sequenced sample: PBMCs. The receptor source for this set is a woman aged 40 to 49 in good health and CMV-seropositive.

The rearrangement uses TRBV2 and TRBJ1-2; tentatively, D is TRBD1 (6 bases). V gave up 7 bases and J gave up 3 bases, with 9 bases separating them. There are 12 residues in the CDR3. CDR1 and CDR2 from the germline V gene are SNHLY and FYNNEI. CDR3 sequence reads: CASTGVDYGYTF. The CDR3 DNA is TGTGCCAGCACAGGGGTTGACTATGGCTACACCTTC.

V and J are TRBV29-1 and TRBJ2-3; 7 nucleotides align to TRBD1. The CDR3 runs to 13 residues. The trim removed 5 bases at V and 6 bases at J, leaving 8 bases unmatched. Per germline, CDR1 SQVTM and CDR2 ANQGSEA. The DNA for the CDR3 is TGCAGCGTTTGGGGACAGCATTGGGATACGCAGTATTTT. Protein: CSVWGQHWDTQYF.

This chain joins TRBV30 and TRBJ1-4; 9 positions agree with TRBD1. The germline V gene has CDR1 GTSNPN and CDR2 SVGIG (reference sequence). The CDR3 runs to 13 residues. V shed 7 bases, J shed 5 bases, and the junction held 5 bases outside the gene matches. CDR3 in amino acids: CALRQGGNEKLFF. The CDR3, as DNA: TGTGCCTTACGACAGGGGGGCAATGAAAAACTGTTTTTT.

This chain joins TRBV5-1 and TRBJ2-5; TRBD2 matches 7 bases. With V trimmed by 1 base and J by 5 bases, 5 bases remained unmatched. The germline gives CDR1 SGHRS, CDR2 YFSETQ. The CDR3 is 14 residues long. The CDR3 DNA is TGCGCCAGCAGCTTGTCAGCGGGGTTGGAGACCCAGTACTTC. Translating it yields CASSLSAGLETQYF.

The chain joins TRBV2 to TRBJ2-5; TRBD2 matches 11 bases. The CDR3 loop spans 16 amino acids. The junction had 15 bases not matched to a gene; V was cut back by 9 bases and J by 6 bases. Germline V gene sequence: CDR1 SNHLY, CDR2 FYNNEI. CDR3: CASRSPSGGLPQTQYF. CDR3 bases: TGTGCCAGTCGATCCCCTAGCGGGGGGCTTCCTCAGACCCAGTACTTC.